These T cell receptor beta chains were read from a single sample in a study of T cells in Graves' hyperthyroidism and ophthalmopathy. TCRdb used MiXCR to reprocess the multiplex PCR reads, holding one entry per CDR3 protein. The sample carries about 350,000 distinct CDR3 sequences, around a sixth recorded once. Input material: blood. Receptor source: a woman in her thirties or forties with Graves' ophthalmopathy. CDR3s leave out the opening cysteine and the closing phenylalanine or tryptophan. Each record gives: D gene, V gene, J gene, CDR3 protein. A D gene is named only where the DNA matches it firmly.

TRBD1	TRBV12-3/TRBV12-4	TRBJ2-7	ASSTRQGGEQY
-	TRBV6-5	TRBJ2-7	ASSYEGEFEQY
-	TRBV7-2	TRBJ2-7	ASSLEPSADEQY
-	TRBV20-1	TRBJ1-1	GATGRGRTEAF
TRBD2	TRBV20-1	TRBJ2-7	SARAWGTSSYEQY
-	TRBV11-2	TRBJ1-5	ASSLSAGNSNQPQH
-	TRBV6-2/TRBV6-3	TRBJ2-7	ASSYESASLSYEQY
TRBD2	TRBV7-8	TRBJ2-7	ASSRTSDYEQY
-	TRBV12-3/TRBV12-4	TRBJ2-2	ASSFKMSENTGELF
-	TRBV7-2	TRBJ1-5	ASSKGQAFQPQH
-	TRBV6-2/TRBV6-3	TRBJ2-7	ASSKPASYEQY
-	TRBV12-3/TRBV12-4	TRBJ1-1	ASSPPMVPEAF
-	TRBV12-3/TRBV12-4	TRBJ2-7	ASGLGASEQY
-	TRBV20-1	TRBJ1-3	SAKAPRKGAGNTIY
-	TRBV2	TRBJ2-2	ASSIKATGELF
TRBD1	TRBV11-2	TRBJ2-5	ASSSDRGDPWETQY
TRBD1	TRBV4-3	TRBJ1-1	ASSRVTGGKVEAF
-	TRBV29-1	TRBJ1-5	SVGPSGDQPQH
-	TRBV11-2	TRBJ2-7	ASSGDLREQY
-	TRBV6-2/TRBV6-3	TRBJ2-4	ASQEAKNIQY
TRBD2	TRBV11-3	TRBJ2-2	ASSHALAGMGASTGELF
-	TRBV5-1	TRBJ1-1	ASSLFGNTEAF
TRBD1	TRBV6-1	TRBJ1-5	ASSAHRGDQPQH
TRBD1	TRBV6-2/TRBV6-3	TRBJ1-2	ASAGTVGIYT
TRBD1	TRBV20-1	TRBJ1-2	SATGQGVSYGYT
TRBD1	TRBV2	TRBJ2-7	ASAGAGQAPYEQY
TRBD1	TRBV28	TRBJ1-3	ASSLFGTGEGNTIY
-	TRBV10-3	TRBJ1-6	AIRGTAGETLH
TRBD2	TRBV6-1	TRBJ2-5	ASSDTELAANQETQY
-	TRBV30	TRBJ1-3	ATRESGNTIY
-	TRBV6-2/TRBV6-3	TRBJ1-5	ASSYEGVNQPQH
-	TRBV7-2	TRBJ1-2	ASSLALEGGYT
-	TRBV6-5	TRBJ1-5	AGGGTYQPQH
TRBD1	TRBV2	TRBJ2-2	ASSAGRGPNTGELF
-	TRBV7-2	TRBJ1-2	ASLQMGGYT
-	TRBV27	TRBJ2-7	ASSLNVRGRNEQY
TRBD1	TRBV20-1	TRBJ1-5	SASQGVGANQPQH
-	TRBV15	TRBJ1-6	ASSPKGRNSPLH
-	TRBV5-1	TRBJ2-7	ASSIHRGGSSYEQY
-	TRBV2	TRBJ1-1	ASRRGGGTEAF
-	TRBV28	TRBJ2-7	ASSPPGKLVYEQY
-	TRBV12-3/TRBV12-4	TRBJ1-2	ASRRGNANYGYT